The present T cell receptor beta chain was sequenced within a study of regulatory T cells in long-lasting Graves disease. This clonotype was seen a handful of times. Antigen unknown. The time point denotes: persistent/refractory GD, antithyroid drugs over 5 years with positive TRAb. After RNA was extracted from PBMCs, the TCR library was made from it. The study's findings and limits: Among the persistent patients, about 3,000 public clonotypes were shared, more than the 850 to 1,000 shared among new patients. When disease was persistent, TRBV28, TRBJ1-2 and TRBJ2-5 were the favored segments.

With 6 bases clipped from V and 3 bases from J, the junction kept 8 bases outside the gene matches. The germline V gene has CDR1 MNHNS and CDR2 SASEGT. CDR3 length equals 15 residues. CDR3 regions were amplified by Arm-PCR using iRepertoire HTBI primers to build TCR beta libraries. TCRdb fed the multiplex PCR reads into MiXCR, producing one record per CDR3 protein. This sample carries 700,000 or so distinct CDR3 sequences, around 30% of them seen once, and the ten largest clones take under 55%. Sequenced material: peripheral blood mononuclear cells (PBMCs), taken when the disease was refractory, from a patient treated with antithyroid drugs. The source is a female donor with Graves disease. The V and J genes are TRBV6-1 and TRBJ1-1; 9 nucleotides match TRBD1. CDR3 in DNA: TGTGCCAGCAGACTGGGACAGGGCTTGGACACTGAAGCTTTCTTT. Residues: CASRLGQGLDTEAFF.